The rows below give T cell receptor beta chains drawn from one sample of a study of type 1 regulatory T cells. Via MiXCR, TCRdb re-called the reads, giving one row per CDR3 protein. The top ten hold 2% to 2.5% of the sample, which has approximately 100,000 distinct CDR3 sequences, 30% to 35% seen once. Sequencing was performed on CD4+ T cells, either the whole sample or a sorted fraction (not recorded which). Receptors were obtained from a human donor in good health. Each CDR3 is given with its conserved first and last residue. Each record gives: D gene, J gene, V gene, clone size, CDR3 DNA, CDR3 protein. A D gene is named only where the DNA matches it firmly. Clone size, where shown, is once, few, many, or a class for clones that have expanded.

>NA|TRBJ2-3|TRBV19|NA
TGTGCCAGTCGTGGGGCGGGATCCATCACAGATACGCAGTATTTT
CASRGAGSITDTQYF
>TRBD2|TRBJ2-7|TRBV20-1|few
TGCAGTGCGAGTTGGACTAGCGGGTCCTACGAGCAGTACTTC
CSASWTSGSYEQYF
>TRBD2|TRBJ2-7|TRBV15|NA
TGTGCCACCAGCAGAGACCGTCCGGGACTAGCGGGGAAAGCCCAAACGGCTTACGAGCAGTACTTC
CATSRDRPGLAGKAQTAYEQYF
>TRBD1|TRBJ1-6|TRBV20-1|few
TGCAGTGCTAGAGATCGAGGGGGCGGATATAATTCACCCCTCCACTTT
CSARDRGGGYNSPLHF
>NA|TRBJ2-1|TRBV20-1|NA
TGCAGTGCAAGCAGGGGCGGTGAGCAGTTCTTC
CSASRGGEQFF
>NA|TRBJ1-1|TRBV6-5|NA
TGTGCCAGCAGTTACTCAGGGCGGGGAACCACTGAAGCTGTCTTT
CASSYSGRGTTEAVF
>NA|TRBJ2-3|TRBV5-1|few
TGCGCCAGCAGCTTGGATAGGCCCGAAGCAGATACGCAGTATTTT
CASSLDRPEADTQYF
>TRBD1|TRBJ2-1|TRBV5-4|NA
TGTGCCAGCAGCTTGGACGGGACAGGGTTCTATGAGCAGTTCTTC
CASSLDGTGFYEQFF
>NA|TRBJ2-1|TRBV7-6|few
TGTGCCAGCAGCTCTAGAATGAAAAAGCAGTTCTTC
CASSSRMKKQFF
>NA|TRBJ2-3|TRBV3-1|few
TGTGCCAGCAGCCGCAGGGAGACAGATACGCAGTATTTT
CASSRRETDTQYF
>NA|TRBJ2-7|TRBV3-1|NA
TGTGCCAGCAGCCGCTCCCGCAAGTTCTACGAGCAGTACTTC
CASSRSRKFYEQYF
>TRBD2|TRBJ2-5|TRBV11-2|many
TGTGCCAGCAGCCCTAGCAGCGGGAGTGGGCCGGAGACCCAGTACTTC
CASSPSSGSGPETQYF